The 17 T cell receptor beta chains given below trace back to one sample, sequenced in a study of blood T cell repertoires in COVID-19. Assay used: immunoSEQ multiplex PCR; TCRdb lists only in-frame clones, some missing. The sample contains 100,000 to 110,000 clones, 85% to 90% of which appear only once. The sequenced sample consisted of peripheral blood. The receptor source for this set is a human donor in a cohort sampled during active COVID-19.

The CDR3 bases are TGCGCCAGCAGGGCCCCCCTAGCGGCCTTGACCTCCTACGAGCAGTACTTC. Translation gives CASRAPLAALTSYEQYF. The rearrangement uses TRBV5-1 and TRBJ2-7; 7 bases align to TRBD2. The trim removed 5 bases at V and 0 bases at J, leaving 14 bases unmatched. The CDR3 contains 17 residues. Germline V gene lookup returns CDR1 SGHRS and CDR2 YFSETQ.

This clone was seen more than once but under ten times. The J gene is TRBJ2-3, the V gene TRBV28; 7 bases are shared with TRBD1. This CDR3 is 16 amino acids long. Germline V CDR1 and CDR2: MDHEN, SYDVKM. Unmatched junction bases numbered 9, after V lost 5 bases and J lost 1 base. CDR3 loop: CASSRRGRGRTDTQYF. In DNA form, the CDR3 reads TGTGCCAGCAGTCGCCGGGGTAGGGGGCGCACAGATACGCAGTATTTT.

The rearrangement joins TRBV7-9 to TRBJ1-2; D is undetermined. Germline V gene lookup returns CDR1 SEHNR and CDR2 FQNEAQ (reference sequence). V lost 5 bases to trimming and J lost 8 bases, with 15 bases between them. This CDR3 comprises 13 residues. The CDR3 DNA follows: TGTGCCAGCAGCCATAACGAGGGCGGAGGCTACACCTTC. This gives the protein CASSHNEGGGYTF.

This chain links TRBV18 with TRBJ1-1; D gene unclear. The V end lost 6 bases, the J end lost 7 bases, and 18 bases lay between the germline ends. From germline, CDR1 is KGHSH and CDR2 LQKENI. The CDR3 totals 14 residues. CDR3 sequence: CASSSDSAILEAFF. The CDR3 DNA reads TGTGCCAGCTCCTCGGATAGCGCGATCCTTGAAGCTTTCTTT.

The rearrangement joins TRBV27 to TRBJ1-5, with unresolved D. V lost 4 bases and J 6 bases, leaving 10 bases between the germline ends. The CDR3 extends over 13 amino acids. In germline, CDR1 is MNHEY, CDR2 SMNVEV (reference sequence). The CDR3 region is CASSSKPGQPQHF. The CDR3 nucleotides read TGTGCCAGCAGTTCAAAACCCGGTCAGCCCCAGCATTTT.

This sequence joins TRBV4-2 and TRBJ1-2; 9 bases match TRBD1. CDR1 and CDR2 from the germline V gene are LGHNA and YNFKEQ. The CDR3 covers 13 residues. V shed 4 bases and J 4 bases; nucleotides not matched to a gene: 1. CDR3 bases: TGTGCCAGCAGCCGGGACAGGGTCTATGGCTACACCTTC. This translates into CASSRDRVYGYTF.

For the CDR3, the DNA is TGTGCCAGCAGCTTGGACAGGGTGAACACCGGGGAGCTGTTTTTT. It specifies CASSLDRVNTGELFF. The rearrangement joins TRBV5-5 to TRBJ2-2; TRBD1 is a possible D gene (6 bases). Germline values: CDR1 SGHKS, CDR2 YYEKEE (reference sequence). The CDR3 has 15 residues. V dropped 0 bases and J dropped 1 base, with 7 bases sitting between them.

V usage is TRBV5-4 and J usage is TRBJ1-4, with D unclear. The CDR3 is 14 residues long. The V gene's germline CDR1 is SGHNT and CDR2 YYREEE (reference sequence). The V end was cut by 4 bases, the J end by 5 bases, with 12 bases between. The CDR3 DNA is TGTGCCAGCAGCCCCGCGGAAAGGAATGAAAAACTGTTTTTT. This translates into CASSPAERNEKLFF.

This clone has more than one count but fewer than ten. The gene calls are TRBV6-1 and TRBJ1-5; D uncertain. Germline V gene data show CDR1 as MNHNS and CDR2 as SASEGT. The V end was cut by 3 bases, the J end by 11 bases, with 17 bases between. CDR3 length: 14 residues. The CDR3 nucleotides are TGTGCCAGCAGTGACGCTCGCATGGCAGCGGCCCAGCATTTT. It is translated as CASSDARMAAAQHF.

The genes are TRBV4-2 and TRBJ1-1, with 9 bases fitting TRBD1. The CDR3 length is 15 residues. V lost 4 bases, J lost 6 bases, and 9 bases stayed unmatched. CDR1 is LGHNA and CDR2 is YNFKEQ in the germline V gene. As DNA, the CDR3 is TGTGCCAGCAGCCCTTCTCGGACAGGGGTCCCTGAAGCTTTCTTT. As protein: CASSPSRTGVPEAFF.

V is TRBV24-1 and J is TRBJ2-1; possibly TRBD2 for D (6 bases). Germline assignment: CDR1 KGHDR and CDR2 SFDVKD. The CDR3 contains 11 residues. V was clipped by 5 bases and J by 9 bases, with 7 bases between them. CDR3 bases: TGTGCCACCAGTGGCGGGACTGAGCAGTTCTTC. Protein sequence: CATSGGTEQFF.

V gene TRBV28 combines with J gene TRBJ1-5; TRBD1 might be the D (5 bases). V lost 6 bases, J lost 10 bases, and 16 bases lay in between. Germline V CDR1 and CDR2: MDHEN, SYDVKM. The CDR3 sequence is 13 residues long. CDR3 sequence reads: CASREGPSKPQHF. The DNA for the CDR3 is TGTGCCAGCAGGGAGGGGCCCTCAAAACCCCAGCATTTT. The full variable domain, in which reference TRBV28 and TRBJ1-5 provide the parts outside the CDR3, is DVKVTQSSRYLVKRTGEKVFLECVQDMDHENMFWYRQDPGLGLRLIYFSYDVKMKEKGDIPEGYSVSREKKERFSLILESASTNQTSMYLCASREGPSKPQHFGDGTRLSIL.

The chain combines TRBV9 with TRBJ2-1, with a tentative D call TRBD2 (6 bases). The V gene's germline CDR1 is SGDLS and CDR2 YYNGEE. V was clipped by 0 bases and J by 4 bases, with 17 bases between them. The CDR3 totals 17 residues. The CDR3 loop reads CASSVEAGLGTYNEQFF. For the CDR3, the DNA is TGTGCCAGCAGCGTAGAGGCTGGGCTGGGGACTTACAATGAGCAGTTCTTC. The full variable domain, its missing parts supplied by reference TRBV9 and TRBJ2-1, is DSGVTQTPKHLITATGQRVTLRCSPRSGDLSVYWYQQSLDQGLQFLIQYYNGEERAKGNILERFSAQQFPDLHSELNLSSLELGDSALYFCASSVEAGLGTYNEQFFGPGTRLTVL.

The rearrangement links TRBV7-6 to TRBJ2-1; tentative D call: TRBD2 (6 bases). CDR1 is SGHVS, CDR2 FNYEAQ, per germline. The CDR3 is 15 amino acids. V was cut by 4 bases and J by 0 bases, with 10 bases left in between. The CDR3 sequence is CASSSELASYNEQFF. CDR3 nucleotide sequence: TGTGCCAGCAGCTCCGAACTAGCCTCCTACAATGAGCAGTTCTTC.

The V and J genes are TRBV11-2 and TRBJ2-5; 7 positions agree with TRBD1. This CDR3 spans 14 amino acids. Trimming took 5 bases from V and 5 from J; bases not matched to a gene: 8. CDR1 is SGHAT, CDR2 FQNNGV, per germline. CDR3 in DNA: TGTGCCAGCAGCCACAGGGGTGTGAGGGAGACCCAGTACTTC. Its protein is CASSHRGVRETQYF.

The V and J genes are TRBV5-1 and TRBJ1-3; no firm D call. In germline, CDR1 is SGHRS, CDR2 YFSETQ. The CDR3 runs to 15 residues. V was trimmed by 4 bases and J by 3 bases, leaving 14 bases between them. The CDR3 coding sequence is TGCGCCAGCAGCCCCAGTCGTCGGGGTGGAAACACCATATATTTT. Protein sequence: CASSPSRRGGNTIYF.

A note on this clone: Within the sample, other DNA sequences also encode this same CDR3. The V call is TRBV5-1, the J call TRBJ1-5; 8 bases map to TRBD1. In germline, CDR1 is SGHRS, CDR2 YFSETQ. The CDR3 contains 14 residues. V shed 2 bases and J 2 bases; nucleotides not matched to a gene: 0. The CDR3 sequence is CASSLQGGNQPQHF. The CDR3 DNA reads as TGCGCCAGCAGCTTACAGGGGGGCAATCAGCCCCAGCATTTT.